Following are 20 T cell receptor beta chains from one sample sequenced in a study of cytomegalovirus exposure and HLA in healthy donors. This PCR relied on a set of 60 Vbeta primers and 13 Jbeta primers. Clones were sequenced by immunoSEQ multiplex PCR, and TCRdb holds only the in-frame ones, with some missing. This repertoire shows over 140,000 clones, 80% found once; its top ten account for approximately 2.5%. The sequenced sample consisted of PBMCs. The receptors stem from a man in his forties or fifties in good health and CMV-seronegative.

The V and J genes are TRBV11-1 and TRBJ2-7; TRBD1 matches 7 bases. Losses at the gene ends were 5 bases for V and 3 bases for J; bases not matched to a gene: 10. This CDR3 spans 15 amino acids. The V gene's germline CDR1 is SGHAT and CDR2 FQDESV (reference sequence). The CDR3 reads CASSRDRDFIYEQYF. As DNA, the CDR3 is TGTGCCAGCAGCCGGGACAGAGACTTTATCTACGAGCAGTACTTC.

The chain links TRBV30 to TRBJ1-1, with D possibly being TRBD1 (5 bases). Trimming took 4 bases from V and 5 from J, leaving 20 bases between them. Germline CDR1 and CDR2: GTSNPN and SVGIG (reference sequence). The CDR3 runs 15 residues. CDR3 amino acids: CAWMSGFAKGTEAFF. The CDR3 DNA follows: TGTGCCTGGATGAGCGGGTTCGCGAAGGGGACTGAAGCTTTCTTT.

The V and J genes are TRBV10-3 and TRBJ2-5; D unclear. Germline V gene sequence: CDR1 ENHRY, CDR2 SYGVKD. With 6 bases removed from V and 5 bases from J, the gap between germline ends came to 7 bases. CDR3 length equals 11 residues. The CDR3 is CAISDTETQYF. CDR3 nucleotides: TGTGCCATCAGCGACACGGAGACCCAGTACTTC.

The chain employs TRBV6-6 and TRBJ1-1, with D unresolved. V lost 5 bases, J lost 5 bases, and 15 bases lay in between. Germline CDR1 is MNHNY and CDR2 is SVGAGI (reference sequence). This CDR3 is built from 14 residues. CDR3 sequence reads: CASSPWTLGTEAFF. The CDR3 DNA is TGTGCCAGCAGTCCCTGGACTTTGGGGACTGAAGCTTTCTTT.

This clone was observed a handful of times. V gene TRBV11-3 combines with J gene TRBJ2-7; 8 bases fit TRBD2. CDR1 and CDR2 (germline): SGHNT, YENEEA. This CDR3 region has 15 residues. With 3 bases clipped from V and 0 bases from J, the junction kept 4 bases outside the gene matches. The CDR3 nucleotides are TGTGCCAGCAGCTTTAGCGGGGCGGGCTCCTACGAGCAGTACTTC. As protein: CASSFSGAGSYEQYF.

The CDR3 DNA reads as TGTGCCAGCAGCTTACCCAGGGACTATGGCTACACCTTC. It specifies CASSLPRDYGYTF. The chain uses TRBV13 and TRBJ1-2; D possibly corresponds to TRBD1 (5 bases). From germline, CDR1 is PRHDT and CDR2 FYEKMQ (reference sequence). The ends were cut back, 2 bases at V and 3 bases at J, with 7 bases in the middle. The CDR3 is 13 residues long. The full variable domain, with the rest looked up from reference TRBV13 and TRBJ1-2, is AAGVIQSPRHLIKEKRETATLKCYPIPRHDTVYWYQQGPGQDPQFLISFYEKMQSDKGSIPDRFSAQQFSDYHSELNMSSLELGDSALYFCASSLPRDYGYTFGSGTRLTVV.

V gene TRBV28 combines with J gene TRBJ2-7; TRBD1 aligns across 11 bases. V trimming: 5 bases; J trimming: 3 bases; junction bases outside the gene matches: 6. Germline-derived CDR1 and CDR2 are MDHEN and SYDVKM. The CDR3 runs 15 residues. The DNA for the CDR3 is TGTGCCAGCAGTGCTACCGGGACAGGGGGCTACGAGCAGTACTTC. Translated: CASSATGTGGYEQYF.

V gene TRBV15 combines with J gene TRBJ2-5; TRBD2 agrees at 8 bases. J gave up 1 base and V 2 bases, and 9 bases lay outside the gene matches. The CDR3 runs 17 residues. Looked up from germline, CDR1 is LNHNV and CDR2 is YYDKDF (reference sequence). The CDR3 is CATSRKKAGAIQETQYF. The CDR3 coding sequence is TGTGCCACCAGCAGAAAGAAAGCGGGGGCAATCCAAGAGACCCAGTACTTC.

The V gene is TRBV5-5, the J gene TRBJ2-5; 8 bases align to TRBD1. Trimming at V came to 1 base and at J to 3 bases, leaving 8 bases not matched to a gene. This CDR3 comprises 16 residues. CDR1 is SGHKS, CDR2 YYEKEE, per germline (reference sequence). Here the CDR3 DNA reads TGTGCCAGCAGCTTGTGGACAGGACAGGGCGAAGAGACCCAGTACTTC. Translation gives CASSLWTGQGEETQYF.

The chain carries TRBV2 and TRBJ1-2; D is undetermined. The CDR3 spans 15 residues. The germline V gene has CDR1 SNHLY and CDR2 FYNNEI. Trimming pared 0 bases from V and 7 bases from J, leaving 15 bases between. The chain's CDR3 is CASSEAPGIVFGYTF. The CDR3 DNA sequence: TGTGCCAGCAGTGAAGCTCCAGGAATAGTCTTTGGCTACACCTTC.

The chain recombines TRBV7-2 with TRBJ1-5; D uncertain. This CDR3 is built from 16 residues. CDR1 SGHTA and CDR2 FQGNSA come from the germline V gene. V was cut by 3 bases and J by 1 base, with 13 bases left in between. The CDR3 coding sequence is TGTGCCAGCAGCTTGAGAATGTCACTGAGCAATCAGCCCCAGCATTTT. Its protein is CASSLRMSLSNQPQHF.

The J gene is TRBJ2-1, the V gene TRBV25-1, with D perhaps TRBD1 (5 bases). In germline, CDR1 is MGHDK, CDR2 SYGVNS. The CDR3 sequence is 12 residues long. Trimming cost V 5 bases and J 5 bases, with 7 bases left between them. The CDR3 DNA follows: TGTGCCAGCAGTAGACAGAACAATGAGCAGTTCTTC. Translation: CASSRQNNEQFF.

V usage is TRBV11-3 and J usage is TRBJ1-1; D gene ambiguous. CDR3 length equals 12 residues. Germline assignment: CDR1 SGHNT and CDR2 YENEEA. V shed 8 bases and J shed 2 bases, with 9 bases lying between them. CDR3 sequence (DNA): TGTGCCAGCCGAACAAGAAACACTGAAGCTTTCTTT. This encodes CASRTRNTEAFF.

The chain combines TRBV12-5 with TRBJ1-1, with 10 nucleotides matching TRBD1. This CDR3 comprises 18 residues. V was pared by 5 bases and J by 0 bases, with 12 bases of the junction left unmatched. The germline V gene has CDR1 LGHNT and CDR2 FRNRAP. CDR3 nucleotides: TGTGCTAGTGGTAAAGCGGCGACAGGGGGCATTGTGAACACTGAAGCTTTCTTT. This codes for CASGKAATGGIVNTEAFF.

This clone was seen just once. This chain uses TRBV10-3 with TRBJ2-5, with 10 bases identical to TRBD2. V was clipped by 5 bases and J by 2 bases; unmatched bases: 2. Germline CDR1 and CDR2: ENHRY and SYGVKD. The CDR3 totals 14 residues. CDR3 sequence reads: CAISTSGIQETQYF. The CDR3 DNA reads as TGTGCCATCAGTACTAGCGGGATACAAGAGACCCAGTACTTC.

The chain uses TRBV6-6 and TRBJ1-4; 7 nucleotides agree with TRBD1. V dropped 6 bases and J dropped 4; count of bases not matched to a gene: 5. CDR3 length: 14 residues. The germline gives CDR1 MNHNY, CDR2 SVGAGI (reference sequence). CDR3 bases: TGTGCCAGCAGGTCGACAGGGAATAATGAAAAACTGTTTTTT. Its translation: CASRSTGNNEKLFF.

The rearrangement uses TRBV29-1 and TRBJ2-7; TRBD2 agrees at 9 bases. After removal of 5 bases from V and 2 bases from J, the junction contained 10 bases not matched to a gene. Germline CDR1 SQVTM, CDR2 ANQGSEA. The CDR3 totals 15 residues. CDR3 nucleotide sequence: TGCAGCGTTACCCGAAGACTAGCGGATCCCTACGAGCAGTACTTC. Translation gives CSVTRRLADPYEQYF.

The V and J genes are TRBV6-1 and TRBJ1-1; 8 nucleotides align to TRBD1. The trim removed 2 bases at V and 4 bases at J, leaving 3 bases unmatched. The germline gives CDR1 MNHNS, CDR2 SASEGT. This CDR3 spans 14 amino acids. CDR3 region: CASSETGGITEAFF. The CDR3 nucleotides are TGTGCCAGCAGTGAAACAGGGGGGATCACTGAAGCTTTCTTT.

This chain uses TRBV25-1 with TRBJ2-1; the match to TRBD2 covers 12 bases. From germline, CDR1 is MGHDK and CDR2 SYGVNS. The CDR3 sequence is 15 residues long. The junction had 6 bases not matched to a gene; V was cut back by 5 bases and J by 7 bases. The CDR3 protein is CASSKLGTSGNEQFF. The CDR3 coding sequence is TGTGCCAGCAGTAAGCTCGGGACTAGCGGGAATGAGCAGTTCTTC.

The chain is built from TRBV6-1 and TRBJ2-7; D is perhaps TRBD2 (5 bases). Germline values: CDR1 MNHNS, CDR2 SASEGT. V was trimmed by 0 bases and J by 1 base, leaving 10 bases between them. The CDR3 contains 15 residues. CDR3 DNA sequence: TGTGCCAGCAGTGAAGCTGGGAGCCAGTCCTACGAGCAGTACTTC. The encoded protein is CASSEAGSQSYEQYF.